This TCR beta chain came from a study of neoadjuvant nivolumab and ipilimumab in lung cancer. Germline loops: CDR1 SNHLY, CDR2 FYNNEI. The CDR3 runs 18 residues. Trimming removed 10 bases from V and 3 bases from J; junction bases left unmatched: 23. Profiling relied on immunoSEQ multiplex PCR, and the TCRdb table lists in-frame clones only, not all of them. The table records about 7,300 clones, approximately 89% of them present only once. V is TRBV2 and J is TRBJ1-1; 7 bases are shared with TRBD1. The clonotype was recovered from an adult with non-small cell lung cancer. The source was tumor tissue, collected after neoadjuvant nivolumab, alone or with ipilimumab, at or shortly before surgery. The CDR3 DNA follows: TGTGCCACGAAATTACAGGGGATAAGCAGAGGAGGGGACACTGAAGCTTTCTTT. Protein: CATKLQGISRGGDTEAFF.